This note documents a single T cell receptor (beta chain) sequence. V was trimmed by 1 base and J by 8 bases, leaving 9 bases between them. CDR1 is SGHTA, CDR2 FQGTGA, per germline. There are 13 residues in the CDR3. This record belongs to a study of technical replicates of blood from several donors. TCRdb's copy holds only in-frame clones and misses some; the assay was immunoSEQ multiplex PCR. The sample holds tens of thousands of clones; over 90% are singletons and the top ten take about 4.7%. The chain uses TRBV7-3 and TRBJ1-3; no reliable D call. The source is a human donor in good health. Some clones in this sample may be carry-over from other donors' samples. The specimen sequenced was PBMCs. The CDR3 reads CASSLRPEDTIYF. CDR3 nucleotides: TGTGCCAGCAGCTTAAGACCGGAGGACACCATATATTTT.